The present T cell receptor beta chain was sequenced within a study of control samples from healthy donors and cancer patients. V lost 3 bases and J 2 bases, leaving 9 bases between the germline ends. Germline V gene lookup returns CDR1 SGHRS and CDR2 YFSETQ. The CDR3 length is 14 residues. Assay used: immunoSEQ multiplex PCR; TCRdb lists only in-frame clones, some missing. The repertoire holds 200,000 or so clones, with about 93% as singletons. The receptor's source is a man between 45 and 60 years old in good health. This rearrangement joins TRBV5-1 to TRBJ2-1; D gene ambiguous. The sequenced material came from blood. The DNA for the CDR3 is TGCGCCAGCAGCTGGGAAGACACCTACAATGAGCAGTTCTTC. Protein sequence: CASSWEDTYNEQFF.